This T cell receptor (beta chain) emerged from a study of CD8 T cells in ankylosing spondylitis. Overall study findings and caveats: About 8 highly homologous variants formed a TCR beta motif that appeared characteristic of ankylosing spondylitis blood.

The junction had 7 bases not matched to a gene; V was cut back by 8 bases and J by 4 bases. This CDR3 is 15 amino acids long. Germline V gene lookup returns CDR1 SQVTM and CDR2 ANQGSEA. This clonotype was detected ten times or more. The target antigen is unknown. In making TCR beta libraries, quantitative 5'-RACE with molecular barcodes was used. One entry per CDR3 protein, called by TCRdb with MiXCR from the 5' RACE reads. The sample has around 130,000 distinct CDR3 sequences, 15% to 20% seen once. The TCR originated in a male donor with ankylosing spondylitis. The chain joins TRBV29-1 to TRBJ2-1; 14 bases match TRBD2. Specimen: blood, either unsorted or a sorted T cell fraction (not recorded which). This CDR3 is CSFGLAGGQYNEQFF. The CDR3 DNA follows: TGCAGCTTCGGACTAGCGGGAGGTCAGTACAATGAGCAGTTCTTC.